A single sample gave rise to the 10 T cell receptor beta chains below, sequenced in a study of cytomegalovirus exposure and HLA in healthy donors. The primer mix had 60 Vbeta and 13 Jbeta primers. Sequenced by immunoSEQ multiplex PCR; TCRdb stores in-frame clones only, minus some. Here the sample spans 150,000 to 200,000 clones, 79% being singletons. What was sequenced was PBMCs. Every receptor here comes from a woman between 25 and 40 years old in good health and CMV-seropositive.

This chain connects TRBV15 to TRBJ1-5; a possible D gene is TRBD1 (6 bases). V was trimmed by 0 bases and J by 5 bases, leaving 11 bases between them. CDR1 is LNHNV and CDR2 is YYDKDF in the germline V gene (reference sequence). The CDR3 runs 15 residues. The CDR3 nucleotides are TGTGCCACCAGCAGAGATGCCAGGGGCTATCAGCCCCAGCATTTT. This gives the protein CATSRDARGYQPQHF.

Note on this clone: A read error may produce the germline difference seen at one junction end. Different DNA sequences within this sample yield the same CDR3. The J gene is TRBJ2-3, the V gene TRBV7-6, with 7 bases aligning to TRBD2. CDR3 length: 16 residues. Germline CDR1 and CDR2: SGHVS and FNYEAQ. The CDR3 loop is CASSLGLPGGPDTQYF. CDR3 in DNA: TGTGCCAGCAGCTTAGGTCTGCCGGGGGGTCCAGATACGCAATATTTT.

The chain employs TRBV2 and TRBJ2-7; possibly TRBD1 for D (6 bases). The CDR3 is 15 amino acids. Germline assignment: CDR1 SNHLY and CDR2 FYNNEI. With 7 bases removed from V and 7 bases from J, the gap between germline ends came to 23 bases. The CDR3 here is CASKRTVAGDREQYF. DNA of the CDR3: TGTGCCAGCAAGAGGACAGTCGCCGGGGATCGGGAGCAGTACTTC.

The chain is built from TRBV5-5 and TRBJ2-1; 11 bases align to TRBD2. CDR3 length equals 17 residues. Germline V lookup: CDR1 SGHKS, CDR2 YYEKEE (reference sequence). Losses at the gene ends were 4 bases for V and 9 bases for J; bases not matched to a gene: 15. The CDR3 loop is CASSPYLVTSGTTEQFF. The CDR3 coding sequence is TGTGCCAGCAGCCCCTACCTAGTGACTAGCGGGACTACTGAGCAGTTCTTC.

The sample holds one count of this clone. This rearrangement joins TRBV6-5 to TRBJ1-2; 9 bases line up with TRBD1. V was pared by 6 bases and J by 8 bases, with 10 bases of the junction left unmatched. There are 14 residues in the CDR3. Germline V gene sequence: CDR1 MNHEY, CDR2 SVGAGI. The CDR3 nucleotides are TGTGCCAGCAGCCGAGACACAGGGGGCGACGGCTACACCTTC. Encoded protein: CASSRDTGGDGYTF.

J is TRBJ2-2 and V is TRBV4-3, with 7 positions matching TRBD2. The germline V gene encodes CDR1 LGHNA and CDR2 YSLEER. After removal of 1 base from V and 3 bases from J, the junction contained 5 bases not matched to a gene. The CDR3 has 16 amino acids. The CDR3 sequence is CASSQVRAGDTGELFF. The CDR3 DNA reads as TGCGCCAGCAGCCAAGTCCGCGCGGGGGACACCGGGGAGCTGTTTTTT.

This chain links TRBV12-5 with TRBJ2-6; 7 bases fit TRBD1. CDR1 is LGHNT, CDR2 FRNRAP, per germline. V lost 7 bases and J lost 0; bases outside the gene matches: 15. CDR3 size: 19 residues. The CDR3 region has the DNA TGTGCTAGTGCCTCGGTGCAGGGGGATAGTGCCTCTGGGGCCAACGTCCTGACTTTC. Its translation: CASASVQGDSASGANVLTF.

This sequence joins TRBV4-2 and TRBJ2-7; 7 nucleotides line up with TRBD1. Trimming at V came to 1 base and at J to 0 bases, leaving 6 bases not matched to a gene. CDR3 length: 16 residues. Germline-derived CDR1 and CDR2 are LGHNA and YNFKEQ. The CDR3 spells CASSQGNTGDSYEQYF. DNA of the CDR3: TGTGCCAGCAGCCAAGGCAATACAGGGGACTCCTACGAGCAGTACTTC.

There are a few counts of this clone. This sequence joins TRBV19 and TRBJ2-2; 7 bases map to TRBD2. V trimming: 1 base; J trimming: 7 bases; junction bases outside the gene matches: 3. The CDR3 consists of 14 residues. The germline gives CDR1 LNHDA, CDR2 SQIVND (reference sequence). The CDR3 DNA is TGTGCCAGTAGTATAGTCGGGGGGAACGGGGAGCTGTTTTTT. Translated, it gives CASSIVGGNGELFF. Looking up the rest from reference TRBV19 and TRBJ2-2 gives the full variable domain: DGGITQSPKYLFRKEGQNVTLSCEQNLNHDAMYWYRQDPGQGLRLIYYSQIVNDFQKGDIAEGYSVSREKKESFPLTVTSAQKNPTAFYLCASSIVGGNGELFFGEGSRLTVL.

The CDR3: CASSYETSEQETQYF. As DNA, the CDR3 is TGTGCCAGCAGTTACGAGACTAGCGAGCAAGAGACCCAGTACTTC. This rearrangement joins TRBV9 to TRBJ2-5; 8 bases map to TRBD2. Germline CDR1 and CDR2: SGDLS and YYNGEE. Germline trimming cut 5 bases from V and 2 bases from J; bases unmatched to any gene: 8. The CDR3 has 15 residues.